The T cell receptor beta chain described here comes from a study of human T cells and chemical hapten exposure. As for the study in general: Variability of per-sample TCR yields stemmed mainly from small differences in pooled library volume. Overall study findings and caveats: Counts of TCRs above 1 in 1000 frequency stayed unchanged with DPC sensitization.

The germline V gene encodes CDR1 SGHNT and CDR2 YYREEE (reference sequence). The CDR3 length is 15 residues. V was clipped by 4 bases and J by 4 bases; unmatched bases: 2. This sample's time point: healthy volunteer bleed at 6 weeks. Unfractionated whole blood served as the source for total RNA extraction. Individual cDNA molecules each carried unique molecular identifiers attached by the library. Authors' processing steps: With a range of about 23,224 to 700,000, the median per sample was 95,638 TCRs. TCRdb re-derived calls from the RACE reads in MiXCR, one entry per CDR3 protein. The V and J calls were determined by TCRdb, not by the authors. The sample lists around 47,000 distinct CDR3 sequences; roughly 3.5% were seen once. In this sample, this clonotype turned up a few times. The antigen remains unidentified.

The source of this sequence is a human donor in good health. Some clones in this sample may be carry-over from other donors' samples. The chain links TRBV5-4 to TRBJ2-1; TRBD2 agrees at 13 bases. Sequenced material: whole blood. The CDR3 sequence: CASSQTSGGYNEQFF. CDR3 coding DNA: TGTGCCAGCAGCCAGACTAGCGGGGGGTACAATGAGCAGTTCTTC.